This TCR beta chain emerged from a study of blood T cells in healthy people across ages. Primed by a sample-barcoded 5' primer and a J-beta primer mix, a second PCR proceeded for about 6 to 12 cycles. In TCRdb, the 5' RACE reads were re-called with MiXCR into one record per CDR3 protein. This sample has around 800,000 distinct CDR3 sequences, with around a quarter found just once. V was clipped by 0 bases and J by 1 base, with 4 bases between them. Germline loops: CDR1 SGHRS, CDR2 YFSETQ. This CDR3 is 13 amino acids long. These data were likewise used in another study, on T cells of mothers and their children.

The chain uses TRBV5-1 and TRBJ1-2; D gene ambiguous. The material sequenced was blood. The sequence came from a boy under 18 in good health. The CDR3 protein is CASSLENNYGYTF. CDR3 in DNA: TGCGCCAGCAGCTTGGAGAATAACTATGGCTACACCTTC.